The clone carrying this T cell receptor (beta chain) was counted only a few times. This CDR3 comprises 15 residues. J was trimmed by 4 bases and V by 6 bases; bases with no gene match: 7. Germline V gene sequence: CDR1 SNHLY, CDR2 FYNNEI. This sample stems from a study of shared clonotypes between healthy human individuals. Libraries were prepared by immunoSEQ multiplex PCR; TCRdb keeps only in-frame clonotypes and omits some of them. The sample records 850,000 to 1,100,000 clones, about 80% being singletons. The chain combines TRBV2 with TRBJ1-3; 9 nucleotides match TRBD1. The receptor comes from a man between 18 and 35 years old in good health. Some clones in this sample may be carry-over from other donors' samples. Material: memory CD4+ T cells from PBMCs. This sample's subset: CD45RA-negative fraction. The CDR3 nucleotides are TGTGCCAGCAGATGGGACAGGGCGGGGGGAAACACCATATATTTT. Protein: CASRWDRAGGNTIYF.